The clone carrying this TCR beta chain was recorded at least ten times. Fresh peripheral blood, around 10 ml, was the PBMC source. Trimming removed 10 bases from V and 0 bases from J, with 12 bases in between. From germline, CDR1 is MNHEY and CDR2 SMNVEV (reference sequence). There are 13 residues in the CDR3. The source of the sample is a study of Graves' ophthalmopathy and Graves' hyperthyroidism. As the template, RNA transcripts were used to amplify TCR beta CDR3 regions. HTBI-primed RT-PCR formed the first round, and a multiplex PCR formed the second. TCRdb analysed the multiplex PCR reads with MiXCR anew, one entry per CDR3 protein. The data contain roughly 300,000 distinct CDR3 sequences, around a sixth of them seen just once; the ten biggest clones take up approximately 13%.

The chain has TRBV27 and TRBJ2-5; D is unresolved. The TCR sequence derives from an adult man with Graves' ophthalmopathy. The sample taken for sequencing was peripheral blood. CDR3 protein: CATSSLYQETQYF. CDR3 sequence (DNA): TGTGCCACCAGCTCCCTGTACCAAGAGACCCAGTACTTC.